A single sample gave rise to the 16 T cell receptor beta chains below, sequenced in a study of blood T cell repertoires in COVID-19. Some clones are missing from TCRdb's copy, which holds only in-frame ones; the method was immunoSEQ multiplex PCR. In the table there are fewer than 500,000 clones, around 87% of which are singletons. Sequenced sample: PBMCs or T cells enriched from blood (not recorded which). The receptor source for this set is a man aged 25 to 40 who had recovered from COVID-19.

DNA for the CDR3: TGTGCCAGCAGCGCCTACGACAGGGACAGGAAGAACACTGAAGCTTTCTTT. This translates into CASSAYDRDRKNTEAFF. V is TRBV9 and J is TRBJ1-1; TRBD1 aligns across 8 bases. The CDR3 runs 17 residues. V lost 3 bases and J lost 1; bases outside the gene matches: 11. CDR1 and CDR2 (germline): SGDLS, YYNGEE.

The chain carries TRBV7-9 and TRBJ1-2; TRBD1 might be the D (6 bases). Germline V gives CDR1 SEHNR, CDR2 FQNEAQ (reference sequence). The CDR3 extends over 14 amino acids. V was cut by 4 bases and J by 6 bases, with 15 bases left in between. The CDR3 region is CASSSYRDKNGYTF. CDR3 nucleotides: TGTGCCAGCAGCTCATACCGGGACAAAAATGGCTACACCTTC.

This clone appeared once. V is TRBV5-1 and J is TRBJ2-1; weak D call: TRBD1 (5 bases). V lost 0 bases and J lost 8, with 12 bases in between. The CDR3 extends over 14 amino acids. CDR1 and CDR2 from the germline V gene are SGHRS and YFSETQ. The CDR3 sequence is CASSLGQGSDEQFF. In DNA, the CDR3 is TGCGCCAGCAGCTTGGGGCAGGGATCTGATGAGCAGTTCTTC.

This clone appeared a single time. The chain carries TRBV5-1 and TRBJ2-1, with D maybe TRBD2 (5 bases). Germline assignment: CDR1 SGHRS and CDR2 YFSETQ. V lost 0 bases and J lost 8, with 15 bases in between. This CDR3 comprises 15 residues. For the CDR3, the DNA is TGCGCCAGCAGCTTGGCCGGTCTAGCCGGGCATGAGCAGTTCTTC. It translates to CASSLAGLAGHEQFF. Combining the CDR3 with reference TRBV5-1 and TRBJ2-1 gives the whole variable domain KAGVTQTPRYLIKTRGQQVTLSCSPISGHRSVSWYQQTPGQGLQFLFEYFSETQRNKGNFPGRFSGRQFSNSRSEMNVSTLELGDSALYLCASSLAGLAGHEQFFGPGTRLTVL.

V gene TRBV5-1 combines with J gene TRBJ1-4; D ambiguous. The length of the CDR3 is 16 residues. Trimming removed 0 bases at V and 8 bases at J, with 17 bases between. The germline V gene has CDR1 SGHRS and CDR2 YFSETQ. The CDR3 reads CASSLAVKTKEEKLFF. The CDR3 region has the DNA TGCGCCAGCAGCTTGGCCGTTAAGACCAAGGAGGAAAAACTGTTTTTT.

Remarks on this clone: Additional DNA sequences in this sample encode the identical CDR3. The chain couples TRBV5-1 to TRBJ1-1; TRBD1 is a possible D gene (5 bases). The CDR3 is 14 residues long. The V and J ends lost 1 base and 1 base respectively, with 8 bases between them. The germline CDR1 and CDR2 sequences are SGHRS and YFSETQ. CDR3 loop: CASSLQGSNTEAFF. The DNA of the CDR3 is TGCGCCAGCAGCTTGCAGGGCTCGAACACTGAAGCTTTCTTT. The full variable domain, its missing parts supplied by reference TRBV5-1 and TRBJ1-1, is KAGVTQTPRYLIKTRGQQVTLSCSPISGHRSVSWYQQTPGQGLQFLFEYFSETQRNKGNFPGRFSGRQFSNSRSEMNVSTLELGDSALYLCASSLQGSNTEAFFGQGTRLTVV.

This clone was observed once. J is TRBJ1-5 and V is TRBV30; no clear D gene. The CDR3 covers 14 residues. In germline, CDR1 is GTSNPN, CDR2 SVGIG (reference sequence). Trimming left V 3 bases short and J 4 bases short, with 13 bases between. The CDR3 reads CAWSSSIANQPQHF. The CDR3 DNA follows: TGTGCCTGGAGCTCCTCTATTGCGAATCAGCCCCAGCATTTT.

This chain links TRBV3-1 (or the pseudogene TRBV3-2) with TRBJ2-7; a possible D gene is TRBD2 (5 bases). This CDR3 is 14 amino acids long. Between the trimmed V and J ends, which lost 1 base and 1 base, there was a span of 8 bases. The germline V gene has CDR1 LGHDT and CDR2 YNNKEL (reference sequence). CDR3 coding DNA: TGTGCCAGCAGCCAAGTCGGGGAGTCCTACGAGCAGTACTTC. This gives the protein CASSQVGESYEQYF.

CDR3 protein: CASSRSSRGADIQYF. The CDR3 DNA follows: TGTGCCAGCAGCCGATCGAGCAGGGGAGCGGACATTCAGTACTTC. The rearrangement links TRBV3-1 (or the pseudogene TRBV3-2) to TRBJ2-4; perhaps TRBD1 as D (6 bases). There are 15 residues in the CDR3. Germline loops: CDR1 LGHDT, CDR2 YNNKEL (reference sequence). V was trimmed by 4 bases and J by 8 bases, leaving 18 bases between them.

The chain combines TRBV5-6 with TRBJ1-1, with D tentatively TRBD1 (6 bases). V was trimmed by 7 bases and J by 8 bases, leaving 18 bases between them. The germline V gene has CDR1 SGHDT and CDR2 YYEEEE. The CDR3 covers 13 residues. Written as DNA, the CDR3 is TGTGCCAGCGGACAGAACTACCGGGGCGAAGCTTTCTTT. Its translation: CASGQNYRGEAFF.

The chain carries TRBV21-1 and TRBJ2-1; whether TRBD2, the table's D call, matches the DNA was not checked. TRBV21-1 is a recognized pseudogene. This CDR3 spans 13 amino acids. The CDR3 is CASSKGAGNEQFF. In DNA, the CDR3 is TGTGCCAGCAGCAAAGGTGCGGGGAATGAGCAGTTCTTC.

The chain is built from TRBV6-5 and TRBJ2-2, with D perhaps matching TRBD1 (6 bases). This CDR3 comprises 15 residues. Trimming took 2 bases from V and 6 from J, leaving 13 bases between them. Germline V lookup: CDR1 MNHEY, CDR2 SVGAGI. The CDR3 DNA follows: TGTGCCAGCAGTTACCAGGGGCCGGTTTCCGGGGAGCTGTTTTTT. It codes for CASSYQGPVSGELFF.

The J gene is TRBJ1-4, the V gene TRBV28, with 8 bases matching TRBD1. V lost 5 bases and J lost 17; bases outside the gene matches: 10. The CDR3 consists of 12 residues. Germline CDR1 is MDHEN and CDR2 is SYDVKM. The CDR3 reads CASSILGQGLFF. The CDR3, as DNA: TGTGCCAGCAGTATTCTCGGACAGGGACTATTTTTT.

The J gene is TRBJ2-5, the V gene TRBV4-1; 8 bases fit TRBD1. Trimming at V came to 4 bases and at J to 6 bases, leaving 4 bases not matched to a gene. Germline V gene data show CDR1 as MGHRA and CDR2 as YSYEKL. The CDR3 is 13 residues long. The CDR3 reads CASSLTGAQTQYF. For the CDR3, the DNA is TGCGCCAGCAGCCTGACAGGGGCGCAGACCCAGTACTTC.

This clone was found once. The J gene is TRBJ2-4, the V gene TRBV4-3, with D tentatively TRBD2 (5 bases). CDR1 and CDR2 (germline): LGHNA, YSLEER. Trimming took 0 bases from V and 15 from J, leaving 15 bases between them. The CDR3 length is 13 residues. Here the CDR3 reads CASSQDLEGLRYF. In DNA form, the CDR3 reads TGCGCCAGCAGCCAAGACCTTGAGGGCCTTAGGTACTTC.

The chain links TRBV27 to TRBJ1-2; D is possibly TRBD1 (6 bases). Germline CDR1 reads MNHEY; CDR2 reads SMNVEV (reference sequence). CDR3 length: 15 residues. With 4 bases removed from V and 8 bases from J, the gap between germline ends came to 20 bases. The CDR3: CASSSRQVGRGGYTF. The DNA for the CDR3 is TGTGCCAGCAGTTCCCGACAGGTTGGCAGAGGAGGCTACACCTTC.